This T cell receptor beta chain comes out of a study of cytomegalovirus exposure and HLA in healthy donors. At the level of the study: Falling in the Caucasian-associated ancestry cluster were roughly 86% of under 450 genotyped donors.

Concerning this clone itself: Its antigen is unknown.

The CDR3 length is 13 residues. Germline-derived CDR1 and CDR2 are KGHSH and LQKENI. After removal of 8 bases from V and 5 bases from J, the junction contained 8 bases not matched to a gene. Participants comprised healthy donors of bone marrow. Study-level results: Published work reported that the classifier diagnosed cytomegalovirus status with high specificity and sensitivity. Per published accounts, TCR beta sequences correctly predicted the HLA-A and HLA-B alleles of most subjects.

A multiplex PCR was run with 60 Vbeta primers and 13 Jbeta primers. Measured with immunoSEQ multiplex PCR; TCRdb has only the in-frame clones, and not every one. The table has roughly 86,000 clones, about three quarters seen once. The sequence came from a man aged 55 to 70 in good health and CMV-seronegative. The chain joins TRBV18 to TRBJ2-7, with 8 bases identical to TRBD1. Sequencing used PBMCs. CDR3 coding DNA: TGTGCCAGCCATGGACAGGGTAAGGACGAGCAGTACTTC. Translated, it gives CASHGQGKDEQYF.